This T cell receptor (beta chain) is from a study of blood T cell repertoires in COVID-19. About the research overall: The United States, Italy and Spain supplied acute and convalescent COVID-19 samples. Sources were T cells, B-cell-depleted T cells, or PBMCs; the material itself was cDNA or gDNA.

Trimming took 5 bases from V and 0 from J, leaving 11 bases between them. This CDR3 contains 14 residues. Germline CDR1 and CDR2: MNHEY and SVGAGI. Original data processing: The assay estimated nucleated cells by amplifying reference gene primers. This table comes from immunoSEQ multiplex PCR, and its TCRdb copy is limited to in-frame clones, with some not included. V and J calls and clone size are copied from that table; D and trimming were computed from the DNA. In the table there are almost 100,000 clones, more than 75% of which are singletons. J is TRBJ2-7 and V is TRBV6-5; no definite D call. Sequenced input: peripheral blood. This sequence was found in a man over 45 with acute or convalescent COVID-19. The CDR3 sequence is CASSPLRGSYEQYF. The CDR3 nucleotides are TGTGCCAGCAGTCCATTGCGTGGCTCCTACGAGCAGTACTTC.